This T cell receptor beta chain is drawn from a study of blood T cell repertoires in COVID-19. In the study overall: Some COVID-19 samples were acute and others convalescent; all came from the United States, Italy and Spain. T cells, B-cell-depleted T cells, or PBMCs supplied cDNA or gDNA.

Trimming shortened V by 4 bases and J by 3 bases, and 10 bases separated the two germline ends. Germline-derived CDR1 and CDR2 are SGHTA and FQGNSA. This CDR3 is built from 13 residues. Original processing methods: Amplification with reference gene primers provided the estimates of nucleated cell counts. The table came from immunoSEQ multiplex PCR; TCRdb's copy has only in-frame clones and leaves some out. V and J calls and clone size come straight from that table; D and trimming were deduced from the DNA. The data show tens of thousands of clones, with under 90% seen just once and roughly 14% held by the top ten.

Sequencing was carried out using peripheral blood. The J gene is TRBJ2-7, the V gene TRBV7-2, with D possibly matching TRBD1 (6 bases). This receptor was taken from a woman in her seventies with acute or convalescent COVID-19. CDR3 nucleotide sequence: TGTGCCAGCAGCTCAAAGGACAGCTACGAGCAGTACGTC. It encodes CASSSKDSYEQYV.